This TCR beta chain appears in the sequencing data of a study of T cell clonotyping in hematopoietic cell transplantation. Study-level information: Recipient samples before transplant were obtained post-cytoreduction. Study-wide results and limits: Cells were unsorted, so CD4 and CD8 contributions were not separated. Pathologically expanded recipient clonotypes increased progressively from day 30 to day 180 as diversity fell. Broader posttransplant TCR repertoire diversity was predicted by graft donor and pretransplant recipient Inverse Simpson Index values.

Regarding this clone: What it binds is unknown.

Regarding time point: recipient sample about 28 days before transplant, after cytoreduction. From germline, CDR1 is SNHLY and CDR2 FYNNEI. The CDR3 contains 13 residues. Trimming removed 3 bases at V and 0 bases at J, with 5 bases between. Sequencing used immunoSEQ multiplex PCR; TCRdb keeps in-frame clones, though not all of them. The data show about 76,000 clones, about 96% seen once. The clonotype originates from a woman in her 50s with acute myeloid leukemia. Some clones in this sample may be carry-over from other donors' samples. The sequences come from peripheral blood mononuclear cells, collected before stem cell transplant. This chain joins TRBV2 and TRBJ1-1; no clear D gene. CDR3: CASSDGMNTEAFF. CDR3 bases: TGTGCCAGCAGTGACGGAATGAACACTGAAGCTTTCTTT.